This T cell receptor beta chain derives from a study of human T cells and chemical hapten exposure. In the study overall: Throughout the approximately 25-week study, diphenylcyclopropenone was applied weekly to the patients' scalps. TCR yields differed between samples (mainly from small differences in pooled library volume). Study-wide findings and caveats: Versus controls, expanded TCRs had significantly more large CDR3 similarity clusters. DPC sensitization produced no change in TCRs with frequency above 1 in 1000.

TCRdb independently ran MiXCR on the RACE reads; one entry per CDR3 protein. The data show 300,000 to 450,000 distinct CDR3 sequences, more than 4.5% seen once. In this sample, this clonotype turned up many times. Antigen: not known. At one end, the junction sequence differs from germline, possibly due to a read error. The CDR3 spans 11 residues. Germline assignment: CDR1 MNHEY and CDR2 SVGEGT. Regarding time point: pre-sensitization, week 0. Treatment: therapeutic diphenylcyclopropenone sensitization with weekly scalp DPC. Here the sequenced sample was whole blood, taken in connection with sensitization to the hapten diphenylcyclopropenone (DPC). The chain employs TRBV6-2 or TRBV6-3 and TRBJ2-1; 9 bases are a match to TRBD2. The sequence derives from a woman between 45 and 60 years old with alopecia areata. Some clones in this sample may be carry-over from other donors' samples. The CDR3 nucleotides are TGTGCCAGCAGTCTTCCCCCGGGACTAGCTTTC. Translating it yields CASSLPPGLAF.